These T cell receptor beta chains were read from a single sample in a study of radiation and T cells in renal cell carcinoma. This table comes from immunoSEQ multiplex PCR, and its TCRdb copy is limited to in-frame clones, with some not included. This table has 100,000 to 150,000 clones, around 85% appearing once. This material consisted of blood, taken from a patient whose treatment included radiotherapy and nephrectomy. These receptors all come from a man between 50 and 59 years old with renal cell carcinoma. CDR3s leave out the opening cysteine and the closing phenylalanine or tryptophan.

cdr3_length	v_call	j_call	cdr3_aa
10	TRBV11-2	TRBJ2-7	ASSPDNAIQY
13	TRBV7-8	TRBJ1-6	ASSPGTVQYSPLH
11	TRBV11-2	TRBJ1-1	ASSLSSHTEAF
14	TRBV7-2	TRBJ2-5	ASSRGGTGTTRTQY
13	TRBV6-5	TRBJ2-7	ASSSARGSSYEQY
13	TRBV5-1	TRBJ2-3	ASSLTAAREDTQY
13	TRBV7-9	TRBJ1-6	ASSPGQGNNSPLH
12	TRBV7-9	TRBJ1-5	ASSHPGPHQPQH
13	TRBV5-1	TRBJ2-6	ASSLNWGGANVLT
14	TRBV5-1	TRBJ2-1	ASSLGTGGYYNEQF
16	TRBV18	TRBJ2-5	ASSPIWRERLSQETQY
7	TRBV5-4	TRBJ1-1	ASSSEAF
15	TRBV7-2	TRBJ2-1	ASSLAVLAGGANEQF
11	TRBV14	TRBJ1-1	ASSWAENTEAF
11	TRBV7-2	TRBJ2-5	ASSLGVRETQY
12	TRBV29-1	TRBJ2-2	SVDFGQGAGELF
13	TRBV6-1	TRBJ2-7	ASSANRDADYEQY
13	TRBV18	TRBJ2-1	ASSPPGRGGNEQF
10	TRBV6-5	TRBJ2-2	ASSLGTGELF
13	TRBV19	TRBJ1-2	ASSIGQGIVYGYT
12	TRBV9	TRBJ2-5	ASSALAGVETQY
13	TRBV10-3	TRBJ2-1	AIRGGAGGSNEQF
14	TRBV7-7	TRBJ2-6	ASTQDVGMGANVLT
12	TRBV7-8	TRBJ2-7	ASSLAVPPGEQY
11	TRBV7-2	TRBJ2-7	ASSPTDYYEQY
6	TRBV20-1	TRBJ1-2	SATGSS
15	TRBV23-1	TRBJ1-1	ASSQSRTETPRIEAF
13	TRBV6-6	TRBJ2-2	ASSYGIQGSGELF
13	TRBV19	TRBJ1-1	ASSIGPGSSSEAF
12	TRBV30	TRBJ1-4	AWSVRGGNEKLF
12	TRBV5-4	TRBJ2-5	ASSQVEGGETQY
13	TRBV6-5	TRBJ2-1	ASSLVGGTYNEQF
14	TRBV5-1	TRBJ2-3	ASSLTSGPTTDTQY
15	TRBV9	TRBJ2-3	ASSVEDRGRIRGTQY
11	TRBV9	TRBJ2-2	ASSAVNTGELF
12	TRBV11-3	TRBJ2-7	ASSFGTVQYEQY
12	TRBV5-1	TRBJ2-3	ASSPGSFLDTQY
15	TRBV18	TRBJ2-7	ASSPRSSGSVTYEQY
14	TRBV9	TRBJ2-3	ASSVVPSGGTDTQY
14	TRBV10-1	TRBJ2-7	ASIDPDSSGDYEQY
9	TRBV6-4	TRBJ2-3	ASSDRGTQY
14	TRBV10-3	TRBJ2-2	AISESGSGIVGELF
8	TRBV7-2	TRBJ2-7	ASSLAEQY
13	TRBV6-5	TRBJ2-5	ASSYTRTGKETQY
15	TRBV5-8	TRBJ2-5	ASSLYPGTEIQETQY
12	TRBV7-9	TRBJ2-7	ASSTMGGNYEQY
13	TRBV6-5	TRBJ1-2	ASSYLDRNPYGYT
12	TRBV5-5	TRBJ2-7	ASSWDRGSYEQY
14	TRBV6-6	TRBJ1-2	ASSGARDRVYYGYT
10	TRBV30	TRBJ1-1	AWRETGGEAF
13	TRBV27	TRBJ2-7	ASSSGTSGSYEQY
12	TRBV18	TRBJ2-7	ASSPRQGTYEQY
14	TRBV9	TRBJ2-1	ASSVGQGQNNNEQF